This TCR beta chain originates from a study of immune characterization of retroperitoneal liposarcoma. This CDR3 has 12 residues. The V gene's germline CDR1 is SNHLY and CDR2 FYNNEI. TCRdb re-derived calls from the PCR reads in MiXCR, one entry per CDR3 protein. Among about 3,000 distinct CDR3 sequences listed, nearly 45% were seen once. This clonotype was sampled from a male donor with retroperitoneal liposarcoma. The sequencing input was tumor tissue. The chain combines TRBV2 with TRBJ2-4; perhaps TRBD1 as D (6 bases). The J call could be wrong; TRBJ2-7 is a better fit for the DNA end. The CDR3 loop reads CASTPQGYEQYF. Here the CDR3 DNA reads TGTGCCAGCACCCCACAGGGCTACGAGCAGTACTTC.